A selection of T cell receptor beta chains follows, all from one sample in a study of response to subunit inactivated influenza vaccine. From the RT-PCR reads, TCRdb called clonotypes with MiXCR, one entry per CDR3 protein. The sample lists 300,000 to 350,000 distinct CDR3 sequences; around a fifth were seen once. The source material was PBMCs from blood, sampled less than 22 months after vaccination. All receptors come from a man between 45 and 75 years old who received an inactivated influenza vaccine. Each CDR3 is given with its conserved first and last residue.

v_gene: TRBV4-2; j_gene: TRBJ2-2; CDR3aa: CASSRQTSGTNTGELFF
v_gene: TRBV7-2; j_gene: TRBJ1-2; CDR3aa: CARKQGGGYTF
v_gene: TRBV5-1; j_gene: TRBJ2-3; CDR3aa: CASAPGAVVDTQYF
v_gene: TRBV9; j_gene: TRBJ1-4; CDR3aa: CASSVGTWANEKLFF
v_gene: TRBV30; j_gene: TRBJ1-5; CDR3aa: CAWSSGENQPQHF
v_gene: TRBV3-1; j_gene: TRBJ2-3; CDR3aa: CASSQVLAQSSQYF
v_gene: TRBV6-2/TRBV6-3; j_gene: TRBJ1-1; CDR3aa: CASRPGGAGTEAFF
v_gene: TRBV5-1; j_gene: TRBJ1-5; CDR3aa: CASSLESGARQPQHF
v_gene: TRBV4-1; j_gene: TRBJ2-3; CDR3aa: CASSRLAGTDTQYF
v_gene: TRBV18; j_gene: TRBJ2-7; CDR3aa: CASSDRRSSYEQYF
v_gene: TRBV5-1; j_gene: TRBJ1-4; CDR3aa: CASRRLRDDEKLFF
v_gene: TRBV6-2/TRBV6-3; j_gene: TRBJ2-7; CDR3aa: CTSSYSMSPNPSEQYF
v_gene: TRBV4-2; j_gene: TRBJ2-3; CDR3aa: CASSSIADTQYF
v_gene: TRBV4-2; j_gene: TRBJ1-3; CDR3aa: CASSQGRNTIYF
v_gene: TRBV7-9; j_gene: TRBJ1-1; CDR3aa: CASSLAVTVNTEAFF
v_gene: TRBV2; j_gene: TRBJ2-7; CDR3aa: CASRQGPYEQYF
v_gene: TRBV5-4; j_gene: TRBJ1-2; CDR3aa: CASSLQGQGGYGYTF
v_gene: TRBV6-2/TRBV6-3; j_gene: TRBJ2-5; CDR3aa: CASSLPGTSQETQYF
v_gene: TRBV28; j_gene: TRBJ2-3; CDR3aa: CASSLNVFDTQYF
v_gene: TRBV27; j_gene: TRBJ2-1; CDR3aa: CASSPGGPGEQFF
v_gene: TRBV27; j_gene: TRBJ1-2; CDR3aa: CASSYVGGAAEYGYTF
v_gene: TRBV4-1; j_gene: TRBJ1-5; CDR3aa: CASSQDRETGVVQPQHF
v_gene: TRBV7-2; j_gene: TRBJ2-1; CDR3aa: CASTRTGGMNEQFF
v_gene: TRBV12-3/TRBV12-4; j_gene: TRBJ2-7; CDR3aa: CASSLQLVYEQYF
v_gene: TRBV19; j_gene: TRBJ1-2; CDR3aa: CASTPLTNYGYTF
v_gene: TRBV6-2/TRBV6-3; j_gene: TRBJ1-5; CDR3aa: CASTTGGGGRQPQHF
v_gene: TRBV25-1; j_gene: TRBJ1-2; CDR3aa: CASSESARGGYTF
v_gene: TRBV28; j_gene: TRBJ2-1; CDR3aa: CASSLWAGGYNEQFF
v_gene: TRBV7-9; j_gene: TRBJ2-1; CDR3aa: CASSLGQPEQFF
v_gene: TRBV6-2/TRBV6-3; j_gene: TRBJ2-2; CDR3aa: CASSQGPGELFF
v_gene: TRBV6-2/TRBV6-3; j_gene: TRBJ1-1; CDR3aa: CASSYQQGGGSEAFF
v_gene: TRBV25-1; j_gene: TRBJ2-5; CDR3aa: CASSGTGTLGTQYF
v_gene: TRBV5-5; j_gene: TRBJ2-2; CDR3aa: CASSLSRVATGELFF
v_gene: TRBV20-1; j_gene: TRBJ2-4; CDR3aa: CSARTLAKNIQYF
v_gene: TRBV12-3/TRBV12-4; j_gene: TRBJ2-3; CDR3aa: CASREQGSDTQYF
v_gene: TRBV19; j_gene: TRBJ2-5; CDR3aa: CASSIEGAAFETQYF
v_gene: TRBV12-2; j_gene: TRBJ2-6; CDR3aa: CASRLGPGQGDPSGANVLTF
v_gene: TRBV10-3; j_gene: TRBJ2-7; CDR3aa: CAIGGTQSYEQYF
v_gene: TRBV4-1; j_gene: TRBJ1-6; CDR3aa: CASSQERSPLHF
v_gene: TRBV27; j_gene: TRBJ2-2; CDR3aa: CASQKIQFLASGELLF
v_gene: TRBV5-5; j_gene: TRBJ2-7; CDR3aa: CASSLTLSYEQYF
v_gene: TRBV5-1; j_gene: TRBJ2-5; CDR3aa: CASSLVSRETQYF
v_gene: TRBV7-2; j_gene: TRBJ2-7; CDR3aa: CASSAGLGVRQYF
v_gene: TRBV29-1; j_gene: TRBJ2-7; CDR3aa: CSVDGSGGWEQYF
v_gene: TRBV7-9; j_gene: TRBJ2-7; CDR3aa: CASSLSFNEQYF
v_gene: TRBV20-1; j_gene: TRBJ1-4; CDR3aa: CSVYMSNEKLFF
v_gene: TRBV6-2/TRBV6-3; j_gene: TRBJ1-5; CDR3aa: CASSPGQGHQPQHF
v_gene: TRBV6-5; j_gene: TRBJ2-3; CDR3aa: CASSYWGGGPDTQYF